A selection of T cell receptor beta chains follows, all from one sample in a study of T-cell memory formation after mild COVID-19. TCRdb re-called the 5' RACE reads through MiXCR, storing one row per CDR3 protein. The sample has about 170,000 distinct CDR3 sequences; around 13% are singletons. Input material: PBMCs or a T cell subset sorted from them (not recorded which). Receptors originate from a man between 18 and 35 years old who had mild COVID-19 (a few samples of this study predate the infection). Cell type and time point are not known. The CDR3 runs from the conserved cysteine through the conserved F or W. The order of the fields is clone size, V gene, D gene, J gene, CDR3 length, CDR3 protein, CDR3 DNA. The D gene is left open where the match is weak. Expanded clones are given a class, and other clones once, few, many or no size at all.

size: .; V: TRBV28; D: TRBD1; J: TRBJ1-1; length: 14; CDR3: CASSLYRGDTEAFF; DNA: TGTGCCAGCAGTTTATACAGGGGGGACACTGAAGCTTTCTTT
size: .; V: TRBV29-1; D: TRBD1; J: TRBJ1-2; length: 15; CDR3: CSVEDWGQDNYGYTF; DNA: TGCAGCGTTGAAGATTGGGGACAGGATAACTATGGCTACACCTTC
size: many; V: TRBV5-1; D: TRBD1; J: TRBJ2-3; length: 14; CDR3: CASETGTGVNTQYF; DNA: TGCGCCAGCGAAACAGGGACAGGCGTTAATACGCAGTATTTT
size: many; V: TRBV7-9; D: .; J: TRBJ2-3; length: 12; CDR3: CASSSVTDTQYF; DNA: TGTGCCAGCAGCTCAGTGACAGATACGCAGTATTTT
size: many; V: TRBV7-9; D: .; J: TRBJ2-1; length: 13; CDR3: CASSPAVGGRGFF; DNA: TGTGCCAGCAGCCCGGCCGTTGGAGGCCGCGGGTTCTTC
size: few; V: TRBV20-1; D: .; J: TRBJ2-1; length: 12; CDR3: CSARTAGNEQFF; DNA: TGCAGTGCAAGGACGGCGGGTAATGAGCAGTTCTTC
size: many; V: TRBV5-6; D: TRBD1; J: TRBJ2-4; length: 13; CDR3: CASSLDRANIQYF; DNA: TGTGCCAGCAGCCTAGACAGGGCGAACATTCAGTACTTC
size: .; V: TRBV7-3; D: .; J: TRBJ2-5; length: 14; CDR3: CASSPGGPQETQYF; DNA: TGTGCCAGCAGCCCCGGGGGTCCTCAAGAGACCCAGTACTTC
size: .; V: TRBV23-1; D: .; J: TRBJ2-5; length: 18; CDR3: CASSQWQSVGEASETQYF; DNA: TGCGCCAGCAGTCAATGGCAATCGGTGGGGGAGGCTAGCGAGACCCAGTACTTC
size: .; V: TRBV12-3/TRBV12-4; D: TRBD2; J: TRBJ2-1; length: 16; CDR3: CASRTLAGPNYNEQFF; DNA: TGTGCCAGCAGAACACTAGCGGGCCCAAACTACAATGAGCAGTTCTTC
size: .; V: TRBV7-2; D: .; J: TRBJ1-6; length: 13; CDR3: CASSPPGVGALHF; DNA: TGTGCCAGCAGCCCTCCGGGCGTTGGCGCCCTCCACTTT
size: .; V: TRBV5-1; D: .; J: TRBJ2-2; length: 16; CDR3: CASSLGDRGGTGELFF; DNA: TGCGCCAGCAGCCTAGGGGACCGCGGCGGAACCGGGGAGCTGTTTTTT
size: few; V: TRBV28; D: .; J: TRBJ1-1; length: 15; CDR3: CASSFHGGKGAEAFF; DNA: TGTGCCAGCAGTTTTCACGGGGGTAAGGGGGCTGAAGCTTTCTTT
size: .; V: TRBV6-6; D: .; J: TRBJ2-3; length: 15; CDR3: CASTRGGPSTDTQYF; DNA: TGTGCCAGCACCCGAGGGGGACCAAGCACAGATACGCAGTATTTT
size: .; V: TRBV7-2; D: .; J: TRBJ2-3; length: 16; CDR3: CASSTKQGTGTDTQYF; DNA: TGTGCCAGCAGTACTAAACAGGGAACGGGCACAGATACGCAGTATTTT
size: many; V: TRBV15; D: .; J: TRBJ2-2; length: 12; CDR3: CATSREGTELFF; DNA: TGTGCCACCAGCAGAGAGGGGACGGAGCTGTTTTTT
size: .; V: TRBV6-1; D: .; J: TRBJ2-7; length: 14; CDR3: CASHSGGLSYEQYF; DNA: TGTGCCAGCCATAGCGGAGGTTTGTCCTACGAGCAGTACTTC
size: .; V: TRBV4-3; D: .; J: TRBJ2-1; length: 14; CDR3: CASSLQDPGDEQFF; DNA: TGCGCCAGCAGCCTACAGGATCCGGGCGATGAGCAGTTCTTC
size: .; V: TRBV10-1; D: .; J: TRBJ2-2; length: 14; CDR3: CASSANSDTGELFF; DNA: TGCGCCAGCAGTGCCAACTCGGACACCGGGGAGCTGTTTTTT
size: .; V: TRBV4-3; D: .; J: TRBJ2-5; length: 15; CDR3: CASSQDRGEAETQYF; DNA: TGCGCCAGCAGCCAAGACAGGGGGGAGGCAGAGACCCAGTACTTC
size: many; V: TRBV7-2; D: .; J: TRBJ1-5; length: 12; CDR3: CASSLPGQPQHF; DNA: TGTGCCAGCAGCTTACCCGGTCAGCCCCAGCATTTT
size: .; V: TRBV11-2; D: .; J: TRBJ1-6; length: 15; CDR3: CASSSAPGENSPLHF; DNA: TGTGCCAGCAGCTCCGCGCCGGGGGAAAATTCACCCCTCCACTTT
size: few; V: TRBV27; D: .; J: TRBJ2-3; length: 13; CDR3: CASRLGPLDTQYF; DNA: TGTGCCAGCAGGCTGGGTCCGCTGGATACGCAGTATTTT
size: few; V: TRBV6-2/TRBV6-3; D: TRBD2; J: TRBJ2-1; length: 18; CDR3: CASSYSREGKSSYNEQFF; DNA: TGTGCCAGCAGTTACTCTAGGGAGGGGAAGAGCTCCTACAATGAGCAGTTCTTC
size: few; V: TRBV6-5; D: .; J: TRBJ1-4; length: 15; CDR3: CASSYSRGANEKLFF; DNA: TGTGCCAGCAGTTACTCGAGGGGGGCTAATGAAAAACTGTTTTTT
size: .; V: TRBV5-1; D: .; J: TRBJ1-2; length: 12; CDR3: CASTAQGNGYTF; DNA: TGCGCCAGCACGGCCCAGGGGAATGGCTACACCTTC
size: .; V: TRBV20-1; D: .; J: TRBJ2-2; length: 15; CDR3: CSATLPGQNTGELFF; DNA: TGCAGTGCTACATTGCCGGGACAAAACACCGGGGAGCTGTTTTTT
size: .; V: TRBV12-3/TRBV12-4; D: .; J: TRBJ2-4; length: 15; CDR3: CASSLNAYGVGIQYF; DNA: TGTGCCAGCAGTTTAAATGCTTACGGGGTAGGCATTCAGTACTTC
size: few; V: TRBV20-1; D: .; J: TRBJ2-3; length: 15; CDR3: CSARDFRTYTDTQYF; DNA: TGCAGTGCTAGAGATTTCAGGACCTACACAGATACGCAGTATTTT
size: few; V: TRBV19; D: .; J: TRBJ1-4; length: 10; CDR3: CASGREKLFF; DNA: TGTGCTTCCGGGAGGGAAAAACTGTTTTTT
size: few; V: TRBV4-1; D: .; J: TRBJ1-2; length: 15; CDR3: CASSQTVGEPYGYTF; DNA: TGCGCCAGCAGCCAGACAGTGGGAGAACCCTATGGCTACACCTTC
size: .; V: TRBV27; D: .; J: TRBJ1-5; length: 15; CDR3: CASRRGIDSNQPQHF; DNA: TGTGCCAGCAGGCGGGGGATTGATAGCAATCAGCCCCAGCATTTT
size: .; V: TRBV13; D: TRBD2; J: TRBJ2-7; length: 17; CDR3: CASSLYIERGSSYEQYF; DNA: TGTGCCAGCAGCTTATATATAGAGCGGGGGAGCTCCTACGAGCAGTACTTC
size: .; V: TRBV18; D: .; J: TRBJ1-5; length: 16; CDR3: CASSPNGGNSNQPQHF; DNA: TGTGCCAGCTCACCGAACGGAGGGAACAGCAATCAGCCCCAGCATTTT
size: many; V: TRBV4-1; D: .; J: TRBJ2-3; length: 16; CDR3: CASSQEGHPSTDTQYF; DNA: TGCGCCAGCAGCCAAGAGGGACATCCTAGCACAGATACGCAGTATTTT
size: .; V: TRBV6-1; D: .; J: TRBJ1-1; length: 14; CDR3: CASSEQQGYTEAFF; DNA: TGTGCCAGCAGTGAACAGCAGGGGTACACTGAAGCTTTCTTT
size: few; V: TRBV24-1; D: .; J: TRBJ1-1; length: 12; CDR3: CATSGSGGTAFF; DNA: TGTGCCACCAGTGGATCCGGGGGCACAGCTTTCTTT
size: once; V: TRBV30; D: TRBD1; J: TRBJ1-6; length: 15; CDR3: CAWSLLDREDSPLHF; DNA: TGTGCCTGGAGCCTTCTGGACAGGGAAGACTCACCCCTCCACTTT
size: .; V: TRBV9; D: .; J: TRBJ2-2; length: 14; CDR3: CASSSVTNTGELFF; DNA: TGTGCCAGCAGCTCAGTAACGAACACCGGGGAGCTGTTTTTT
size: .; V: TRBV7-2; D: .; J: TRBJ2-3; length: 15; CDR3: CASSLKLGSAQTQYF; DNA: TGTGCCAGCAGCTTAAAGCTCGGGTCAGCCCAGACGCAGTATTTT